These T cell receptor beta chains were read from a single sample in a study of T cell responses to AZD1222 COVID-19 vaccine. Clones were read by immunoSEQ multiplex PCR, and TCRdb kept only the in-frame ones, dropping some. The sample has fewer than 130,000 clones, 80% to 95% seen once. This sample comprised peripheral blood, obtained on day 0 of AZD1222 vaccination. These receptors originate from an adult in good health. The CDR3 runs from the conserved cysteine through the conserved F or W. The D gene is left open where the match is weak. Size is stated for part of the rows, as once, few or many counts, or as a class when the clone is expanded.

. | TRBJ2-1 | TRBV2 | . | TGTGCCAGCAGTGAAGCGCACGGGGGTAATGAGCAGTTCTTC | CASSEAHGGNEQFF
TRBD2 | TRBJ2-3 | TRBV30 | . | TGTGCCTGGGGCACTAGCGGGAGTGGGAGTACGCAGTATTTT | CAWGTSGSGSTQYF
. | TRBJ2-2 | TRBV20-1 | . | TGCAGTGCTAGTATCGGGAGCCCCGGGGAGCTGTTTTTT | CSASIGSPGELFF
TRBD2 | TRBJ2-1 | TRBV9 | . | TGTGCCAGCAGCGTAGGCCCTAGCGGGTCCCCATGGGGGAATGAGCAGTTCTTC | CASSVGPSGSPWGNEQFF
TRBD1 | TRBJ1-1 | TRBV29-1 | . | TGCAGCGGCTACCCGGGACAGGGGGGCACTGAAGCTTTCTTT | CSGYPGQGGTEAFF
. | TRBJ2-3 | TRBV9 | . | TGTGCCAGCACCGAAGGGGGGGTCGCAGATACGCAGTATTTT | CASTEGGVADTQYF
TRBD1 | TRBJ1-5 | TRBV30 | . | TGTGCCTGGGACAGGGGCGAGGGTCAGCCCCAGCATTTT | CAWDRGEGQPQHF
TRBD1 | TRBJ1-2 | TRBV7-9 | . | TGTGCCAGCAGCTCCCGGGACAGCCACCTCTATGGCTACACCTTC | CASSSRDSHLYGYTF
TRBD1 | TRBJ1-2 | TRBV30 | . | TGTGCCTGGAGCCCAGGGGGTGCCTATGGCTACACCTTC | CAWSPGGAYGYTF
TRBD2 | TRBJ2-7 | TRBV11-2 | once | TGTGCCAGCAGCTTAGAGAGGGCGGGGGGCTCCTACGAGCAGTACTTC | CASSLERAGGSYEQYF
. | TRBJ1-2 | TRBV18 | . | TGTGCCAGCTCAGCTGAAACGGGGAACTATGGCTACACCTTC | CASSAETGNYGYTF
TRBD1 | TRBJ1-4 | TRBV15 | . | TGTGCCACCAGCAGAGGCGGGTCAGGGGGTGAAAAACTGTTTTTT | CATSRGGSGGEKLFF
. | TRBJ2-1 | TRBV6-6 | . | TGTGCCACCTCTAAGGGCCACAATGAGCAGTTCTTC | CATSKGHNEQFF
. | TRBJ1-5 | TRBV24-1 | . | TGTGCCACCAGTGATTTGAACGGGTTTGGGCCCCAGCATTTT | CATSDLNGFGPQHF